These T cell receptor beta chains were read from a single sample in a study of T cell responses to AZD1222 COVID-19 vaccine. Measured with immunoSEQ multiplex PCR; TCRdb has only the in-frame clones, and not every one. The repertoire holds around 140,000 clones, with more than 70% as singletons. Sequenced material: peripheral blood, taken 28 days after the second AZD1222 dose. Receptor source: an adult who received the AZD1222 COVID-19 vaccine. CDR3s include the opening cysteine and the closing phenylalanine or tryptophan. A D gene is named only where the DNA matches it firmly. Clone size is not always given. Where it is, it says once, few, many or a class for expanded clones.

NA,TRBV29-1,NA,11,TRBJ1-2,CSVAGVYGYTF,TGCAGCGTTGCAGGGGTCTATGGCTACACCTTC
NA,TRBV6-5,NA,12,TRBJ1-3,CATSRSGNTIYF,TGTGCCACCTCCCGCTCTGGAAACACCATATATTTT
TRBD1,TRBV7-9,NA,14,TRBJ2-4,CASSHPDRGNIQYF,TGTGCCAGCAGCCACCCGGACAGGGGGAACATTCAGTACTTC
NA,TRBV6-5,NA,12,TRBJ1-1,CASSRVTGEAFF,TGTGCCAGCAGCCGAGTGACAGGCGAAGCTTTCTTT
TRBD1,TRBV24-1,NA,15,TRBJ2-7,CATSDLGTGGYEQYF,TGTGCCACCAGTGATTTGGGGACAGGGGGCTACGAGCAGTACTTC
NA,TRBV5-1,few,15,TRBJ2-2,CASSSGGENTGELFF,TGCGCCAGCAGCTCTGGCGGGGAGAACACCGGGGAGCTGTTTTTT
NA,TRBV2,few,12,TRBJ1-3,CASSEKLRQIYF,TGTGCCAGCAGTGAAAAGCTACGACAAATATATTTT
NA,TRBV12-5,NA,13,TRBJ2-7,CASGLAGGREQYF,TGTGCTAGTGGCTTGGCCGGGGGTCGCGAGCAGTACTTC
TRBD1,TRBV10-1,NA,14,TRBJ2-5,CASSGGGQQETQYF,TGCGCCAGCAGTGGAGGGGGACAGCAAGAGACCCAGTACTTC
TRBD2,TRBV13,few,14,TRBJ2-7,CASSSSGLSYEQYF,TGTGCCAGCAGCTCTAGCGGTCTTTCCTACGAGCAGTACTTC
NA,TRBV5-1,NA,13,TRBJ1-1,CASGNSLNTEAFF,TGCGCCAGCGGGAACAGCCTGAACACTGAAGCTTTCTTT
TRBD2,TRBV10-2,NA,12,TRBJ2-1,CATRGGPNEQFF,TGCGCCACCCGCGGGGGGCCCAATGAGCAGTTCTTC
NA,TRBV6-5,NA,11,TRBJ2-5,CASSFRETQYF,TGTGCCAGCAGTTTCCGGGAGACCCAGTACTTC
NA,TRBV9,NA,15,TRBJ2-1,CASSGGPSSYNEQFF,TGTGCCAGCAGCGGGGGGCCAAGCTCCTACAATGAGCAGTTCTTC
TRBD2,TRBV19,NA,13,TRBJ2-1,CATSSGRKYEQFF,TGTGCCACCTCTAGCGGGAGAAAGTATGAGCAGTTCTTC
NA,TRBV19,NA,14,TRBJ2-7,CASSADRWVYEQYF,TGTGCCAGTAGTGCTGACAGGTGGGTCTACGAGCAGTACTTC
TRBD1,TRBV19,NA,14,TRBJ1-5,CASSIGRGSQPQHF,TGTGCCAGTAGTATAGGCAGGGGGAGTCAGCCCCAGCATTTT
NA,TRBV12-5,NA,17,TRBJ1-5,CASGPNWRGEGNQPQHF,TGTGCTAGTGGTCCCAATTGGCGAGGGGAGGGCAATCAGCCCCAGCATTTT
TRBD2,TRBV5-1,NA,15,TRBJ2-1,CASSLGTSGVDEQFF,TGCGCCAGCAGCCTCGGGACTAGCGGGGTCGATGAGCAGTTCTTC
NA,TRBV3-1/TRBV3-2,NA,11,TRBJ2-5,CASSQVRTQYF,TGTGCCAGCAGCCAAGTTCGGACCCAGTACTTC
NA,TRBV27,NA,15,TRBJ2-5,CASSPYQTGVETQYF,TGTGCCAGCAGTCCCTACCAGACAGGAGTGGAGACCCAGTACTTC
NA,TRBV27,NA,15,TRBJ1-6,CASSFYWELNSPLHF,TGTGCCAGCAGTTTCTATTGGGAGCTCAATTCACCCCTCCACTTT
NA,TRBV5-5,NA,15,TRBJ1-2,CASSPSILPNYGYTF,TGTGCCAGCAGCCCTTCGATCCTACCTAACTATGGCTACACCTTC
TRBD2,TRBV4-2,NA,16,TRBJ2-1,CASSQDPGLAGNEQFF,TGTGCCAGCAGCCAAGATCCGGGACTAGCGGGCAATGAGCAGTTCTTC